The next 30 T cell receptor beta chains were all read from a single sample in a study of CD8 T cells in Susac syndrome (dated 2019 in TCRdb). The library was produced with the immunoSEQ multiplex PCR assay. RNA was extracted using the RNeasy kit, and about 0.45 to 1 ug of the RNA was reverse transcribed with random hexamers. In TCRdb, the public reads were trimmed at Q25 with fastp and aligned with MiXCR, with productive beta chains retained. Every distinct CDR3 protein forms one entry, paired with its most common genes and DNA. This sample comprises a few hundred thousand distinct CDR3 sequences, around 85% of them detected only once. The ten largest clonotypes hold under 0.15% of the sample. Source material: CD8+ T cells from PBMCs. Receptors originate from a human donor with multiple sclerosis.

The gene calls are TRBV7-2 and TRBJ2-7, with a tentative D call TRBD2 (7 bases). The CDR3 runs to 16 residues. CDR1 SGHTA and CDR2 FQGNSA come from the germline V gene. Trimming cost V 1 base and J 4 bases, with 17 bases left between them. The CDR3 coding sequence is TGTGCCAGCAGCTTAGATTATAGGGAGGGGGATTACGAGCAGTACTTC. Protein sequence: CASSLDYREGDYEQYF.

V gene TRBV19 combines with J gene TRBJ1-1, with 11 bases lining up with TRBD1. This CDR3 is 16 amino acids long. V was clipped by 5 bases and J by 1 base; unmatched bases: 6. Germline lookup yields CDR1 LNHDA and CDR2 SQIVND (reference sequence). CDR3 nucleotide sequence: TGTGCCAGTAGTCCTCGGACAGGGGGCGAGAACACTGAAGCTTTCTTT. Residues: CASSPRTGGENTEAFF.

The gene calls are TRBV29-1 and TRBJ2-7; no firm D call. Germline CDR1 SQVTM, CDR2 ANQGSEA. Trimming stripped 2 bases from V and 1 base from J, with 12 bases between. This CDR3 comprises 14 residues. As DNA, the CDR3 is TGCAGCGTTGAAAGTAAAGGGTCTTCCTACGAGCAGTACTTC. Its translation is CSVESKGSSYEQYF.

The chain combines TRBV20-1 with TRBJ1-3; D is unclear. Between the trimmed V and J ends, which lost 3 bases and 3 bases, there was a span of 18 bases. This CDR3 is built from 16 residues. CDR1 is DFQATT and CDR2 is SNEGSKA in the germline V gene (reference sequence). This CDR3 is CSASPSREGLGNTIYF. The DNA of the CDR3 is TGCAGTGCTAGTCCCTCGAGAGAGGGTCTTGGAAACACCATATATTTT.

The rearrangement links TRBV4-1 to TRBJ1-1; 7 nucleotides agree with TRBD1. This CDR3 has 16 amino acids. Trimming took 4 bases from V and 6 from J; bases not matched to a gene: 14. Germline CDR1 MGHRA, CDR2 YSYEKL. The CDR3 loop reads CASSRPGGVSGPEAFF. The CDR3 nucleotides read TGCGCCAGCAGCCGGCCAGGGGGAGTATCGGGACCTGAAGCTTTCTTT.

This clonotype was counted a few times. The rearrangement joins TRBV7-9 to TRBJ2-6; unclear D gene. Trimming removed 7 bases from V and 2 bases from J, with 9 bases in between. This CDR3 comprises 14 residues. Per germline, CDR1 SEHNR and CDR2 FQNEAQ (reference sequence). The CDR3 reads CASIVPAGANVLTF. CDR3 nucleotides: TGTGCCAGCATCGTCCCTGCTGGGGCCAACGTCCTGACTTTC. Full variable domain (rest looked up from reference TRBV7-9 and TRBJ2-6): DTGVSQNPRHKITKRGQNVTFRCDPISEHNRLYWYRQTLGQGPEFLTYFQNEAQLEKSRLLSDRFSAERPKGSFSTLEIQRTEQGDSAMYLCASIVPAGANVLTFGAGSRLTVL.

The rearrangement joins TRBV28 to TRBJ2-7; no clear D. Per the germline V gene, CDR1 is MDHEN and CDR2 is SYDVKM. This CDR3 spans 14 amino acids. Trimming removed 7 bases at V and 0 bases at J, with 13 bases between. The CDR3 region has the DNA TGTGCCAGCACCGCAGTTATACACTCCTACGAGCAGTACTTC. This sequence encodes CASTAVIHSYEQYF.

This sequence joins TRBV4-1 and TRBJ2-1; perhaps TRBD2 as D (5 bases). Looked up from germline, CDR1 is MGHRA and CDR2 is YSYEKL. CDR3 length: 12 amino acids. Trimming took 1 base from V and 7 from J, leaving 5 bases between them. The CDR3 sequence is CASSQAGNEQFF. CDR3 nucleotide sequence: TGCGCCAGCAGCCAAGCGGGGAATGAGCAGTTCTTC.

The chain recombines TRBV27 with TRBJ2-3; no clear D gene. There are 15 residues in the CDR3. Trimming took 0 bases from V and 2 from J, leaving 9 bases between them. Per germline, CDR1 MNHEY and CDR2 SMNVEV (reference sequence). CDR3 coding DNA: TGTGCCAGCAGTTTATCACACAGTTTCACAGATACGCAGTATTTT. Protein sequence: CASSLSHSFTDTQYF.

This sequence joins TRBV5-6 and TRBJ2-5; perhaps D is TRBD1 or TRBD2 (6 bases each). The CDR3 length is 12 residues. With 2 bases removed from V and 7 bases from J, the gap between germline ends came to 9 bases. Germline CDR1 SGHDT, CDR2 YYEEEE. The CDR3 region has the DNA TGTGCCAGCAGCTTACAGGGAGGGACCCAGTACTTC. Translated: CASSLQGGTQYF. Variable domain in full (rest from reference TRBV5-6 and TRBJ2-5): DAGVTQSPTHLIKTRGQQVTLRCSPKSGHDTVSWYQQALGQGPQFIFQYYEEEERQRGNFPDRFSGHQFPNYSSELNVNALLLGDSALYLCASSLQGGTQYFGPGTRLLVL.

The chain couples TRBV19 to TRBJ2-7; D is possibly TRBD2 (5 bases). Trimming removed 4 bases from V and 6 bases from J, with 7 bases in between. This CDR3 comprises 11 residues. Per germline, CDR1 LNHDA and CDR2 SQIVND (reference sequence). The CDR3 nucleotides read TGTGCCAGTAGTACAGAGGGCGAGCAGTACTTC. This encodes CASSTEGEQYF.

This sequence joins TRBV27 and TRBJ2-7, with D unclear. Between the trimmed V and J ends, which lost 6 bases and 3 bases, there was a span of 15 bases. CDR3 length: 14 residues. Germline-derived CDR1 and CDR2 are MNHEY and SMNVEV (reference sequence). DNA of the CDR3: TGTGCCAGCAGCCTCAGGTCTACAAACTACGAGCAGTACTTC. Its translation is CASSLRSTNYEQYF.

The V gene is TRBV2, the J gene TRBJ2-1; 7 bases match TRBD2. With 6 bases clipped from V and 4 bases from J, the junction kept 6 bases outside the gene matches. This CDR3 spans 14 amino acids. Germline CDR1 and CDR2: SNHLY and FYNNEI. CDR3 in amino acids: CASRMSGIYNEQFF. The CDR3 DNA reads as TGTGCCAGCAGGATGAGCGGGATTTACAATGAGCAGTTCTTC.

The chain recombines TRBV5-1 with TRBJ2-7; unclear D gene. This CDR3 has 11 residues. The ends were cut back, 5 bases at V and 5 bases at J, with 8 bases in the middle. Germline V CDR1 and CDR2: SGHRS, YFSETQ. CDR3: CASREDHEQYF. CDR3 sequence (DNA): TGCGCCAGCAGAGAGGACCACGAGCAGTACTTC. Based on the CDR3 plus reference TRBV5-1 and TRBJ2-7, the full variable domain is KAGVTQTPRYLIKTRGQQVTLSCSPISGHRSVSWYQQTPGQGLQFLFEYFSETQRNKGNFPGRFSGRQFSNSRSEMNVSTLELGDSALYLCASREDHEQYFGPGTRLTVT.

This clonotype was picked up a small number of times. The V gene is TRBV10-3, the J gene TRBJ2-7; 10 bases fit TRBD2. CDR3 length: 15 residues. CDR1 and CDR2 (germline): ENHRY, SYGVKD. V was clipped by 0 bases and J by 3 bases; unmatched bases: 2. The CDR3 spells CAISESTSGLYEQYF. The DNA for the CDR3 is TGTGCCATCAGTGAGTCGACTAGCGGGCTCTACGAGCAGTACTTC.

The rearrangement joins TRBV7-8 to TRBJ2-2, with TRBD2 matching 9 bases. Per the germline V gene, CDR1 is SGHVS and CDR2 is FQNEAQ. The J segment lost 7 bases and the V segment lost 5 bases, leaving 17 bases of the junction unmatched. The CDR3 extends over 18 amino acids. The CDR3 nucleotides read TGTGCCAGCAGCCAGCCCCGCAGCGGGGGGCCAGGGGTCGGGGAGCTGTTTTTT. Protein sequence: CASSQPRSGGPGVGELFF.

Only a few counts were recorded for this clonotype. The chain recombines TRBV4-1 with TRBJ2-3, with D maybe TRBD2 (5 bases). The CDR3 contains 14 residues. CDR1 is MGHRA and CDR2 is YSYEKL in the germline V gene. V was clipped by 1 base and J by 1 base, with 6 bases between them. The CDR3 region has the DNA TGCGCCAGCAGCCAAGTTAGCGGCACAGATACGCAGTATTTT. This encodes CASSQVSGTDTQYF.

V is TRBV19 and J is TRBJ2-7, with D tentatively TRBD1 (5 bases). V was clipped by 7 bases and J by 3 bases, with 7 bases between them. Germline V CDR1 and CDR2: LNHDA, SQIVND (reference sequence). CDR3 length: 11 amino acids. CDR3 sequence reads: CASTDNYEQYF. The CDR3 nucleotides are TGTGCCAGTACGGACAACTACGAGCAGTACTTC.

On this clonotype itself: The germline gene is not matched at one end of the junction; a read error may be the cause. The chain has TRBV4-1 and TRBJ1-4; D is possibly TRBD1 (6 bases). In germline, CDR1 is MGHRA, CDR2 YSYEKL. The CDR3 runs to 12 residues. The CDR3 region is CASSQGGEKLFF. The CDR3 DNA reads TGTGCCAGCAGCCAAGGGGGGGAGAAACTGTTTTTT.

The V gene is TRBV5-6, the J gene TRBJ2-2, with D unresolved. The CDR3 loop spans 16 amino acids. The V end lost 2 bases, the J end lost 1 base, and 12 bases lay between the germline ends. Germline-derived CDR1 and CDR2 are SGHDT and YYEEEE. In nucleotides, the CDR3 is TGTGCCAGCAGCTTTCGTATCGGAGAGAACACCGGGGAGCTGTTTTTT. This translates into CASSFRIGENTGELFF.

This chain connects TRBV12-3 or TRBV12-4 to TRBJ2-7, with 11 bases fitting TRBD1. The V and J ends lost 3 bases and 7 bases, in that order; junction bases with no gene match: 8. This CDR3 has 15 residues. The CDR3 DNA sequence: TGTGCCAGCAGTTTGTGGGACAGGGGGTCGGATGAGCAGTACTTC. Its protein is CASSLWDRGSDEQYF.

This clonotype was seen a handful of times. V gene TRBV5-1 combines with J gene TRBJ2-1, with no clear D. V was cut by 0 bases and J by 1 base, with 11 bases left in between. From germline, CDR1 is SGHRS and CDR2 YFSETQ. The CDR3 contains 16 residues. This chain's CDR3 is CASSLAFASSYNEQFF. The CDR3, as DNA: TGCGCCAGCAGCTTGGCCTTCGCGTCTTCCTACAATGAGCAGTTCTTC.

The chain couples TRBV20-1 to TRBJ2-3; D call uncertain. Germline V gene sequence: CDR1 DFQATT, CDR2 SNEGSKA (reference sequence). The CDR3 has 18 amino acids. The V end was cut by 0 bases, the J end by 0 bases, with 19 bases between. The CDR3 DNA follows: TGCAGTGCTAGAGAGGAATCGGCAGTCCATCCTAGCACAGATACGCAGTATTTT. It translates to CSAREESAVHPSTDTQYF.

This clonotype has only one observation. The chain combines TRBV7-9 with TRBJ1-4; 9 bases agree with TRBD1. Germline trimming cut 4 bases from V and 8 bases from J; bases unmatched to any gene: 8. Germline V gene sequence: CDR1 SEHNR, CDR2 FQNEAQ (reference sequence). The CDR3 has 15 residues. In nucleotides, the CDR3 is TGTGCCAGCAGCTCAACAGGGGGCTACAGGGAAAAACTGTTTTTT. Translated, it gives CASSSTGGYREKLFF.

V usage is TRBV3-1 and J usage is TRBJ1-6; D is uncertain. V was pared by 0 bases and J by 0 bases, with 9 bases between. CDR3 length: 17 residues. Per germline, CDR1 LGHDT and CDR2 YNNKEL (reference sequence). The CDR3 bases are TGTGCCAGCAGCCAAGATGGACGGAGCTCCTATAATTCACCCCTCCACTTT. Translation gives CASSQDGRSSYNSPLHF.

The rearrangement uses TRBV30 and TRBJ2-7, with TRBD1 matching 7 bases. The ends lost 3 bases at V and 2 bases at J; junction bases unmatched: 7. The CDR3 contains 14 residues. Germline CDR1 and CDR2: GTSNPN and SVGIG (reference sequence). CDR3 bases: TGTGCCTGGAGGCTAGGGCAGGGGGCCTACGAGCAGTACTTC. Translating it yields CAWRLGQGAYEQYF.

This chain joins TRBV30 and TRBJ2-1, with 12 bases identical to TRBD2. The CDR3 length is 16 residues. Per germline, CDR1 GTSNPN and CDR2 SVGIG (reference sequence). V was pared by 6 bases and J by 8 bases, with 14 bases of the junction left unmatched. This CDR3 is CACNGLAGLNGDEQFF. CDR3 DNA sequence: TGTGCCTGCAATGGACTAGCGGGATTAAATGGCGATGAGCAGTTCTTC.

V usage is TRBV10-2 and J usage is TRBJ1-2; a possible D gene is TRBD1 (6 bases). The CDR3 is 14 residues long. V lost 3 bases and J lost 2, with 10 bases in between. CDR1 and CDR2 from the germline V gene are WSHSY and SAAADI. CDR3 amino acids: CASSETQGNYGYTF. Written as DNA, the CDR3 is TGCGCCAGCAGTGAAACCCAGGGGAACTATGGCTACACCTTC.

The rearrangement links TRBV27 to TRBJ1-5, with unresolved D. The CDR3 covers 14 residues. Germline CDR1 MNHEY, CDR2 SMNVEV (reference sequence). Trimming shortened V by 2 bases and J by 0 bases, and 5 bases separated the two germline ends. The DNA for the CDR3 is TGTGCCAGCAGTTTACACATTAGCAATCAGCCCCAGCATTTT. Translated: CASSLHISNQPQHF.

The V call is TRBV27, the J call TRBJ1-1; D uncertain. The V gene lost 3 bases and the J gene lost 3 bases, with 8 bases spanning the gap. The germline CDR1 and CDR2 sequences are MNHEY and SMNVEV (reference sequence). The CDR3 is 13 residues long. The CDR3 DNA follows: TGTGCCAGCAGTTTGGAATGGGACACTGAAGCTTTCTTT. Residues: CASSLEWDTEAFF.